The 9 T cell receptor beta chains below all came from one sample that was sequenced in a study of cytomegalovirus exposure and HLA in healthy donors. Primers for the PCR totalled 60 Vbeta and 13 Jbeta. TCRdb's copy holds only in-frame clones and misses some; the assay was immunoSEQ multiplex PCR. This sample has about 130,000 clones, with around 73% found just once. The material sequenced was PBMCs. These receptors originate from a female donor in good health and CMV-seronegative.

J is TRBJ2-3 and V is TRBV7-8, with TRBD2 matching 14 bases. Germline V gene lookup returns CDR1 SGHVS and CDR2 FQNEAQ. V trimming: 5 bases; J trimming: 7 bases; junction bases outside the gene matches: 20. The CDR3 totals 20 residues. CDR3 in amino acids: CASSTPLGGLAGVPFNTQYF. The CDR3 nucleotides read TGTGCCAGCAGCACCCCTTTGGGGGGACTAGCGGGAGTACCTTTTAATACGCAGTATTTT.

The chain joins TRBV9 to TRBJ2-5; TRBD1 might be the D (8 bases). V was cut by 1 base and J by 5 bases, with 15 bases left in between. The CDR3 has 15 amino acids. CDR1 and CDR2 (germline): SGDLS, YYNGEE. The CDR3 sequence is CASSVTGGGIETQYF. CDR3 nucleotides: TGTGCCAGCAGCGTAACAGGGGGGGGAATTGAGACCCAGTACTTC.

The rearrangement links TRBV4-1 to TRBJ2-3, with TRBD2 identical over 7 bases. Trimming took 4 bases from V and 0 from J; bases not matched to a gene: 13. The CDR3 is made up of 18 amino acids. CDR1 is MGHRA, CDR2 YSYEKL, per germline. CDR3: CASSPMAVAGRSTDTQYF. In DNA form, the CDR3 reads TGCGCCAGCAGCCCAATGGCGGTAGCGGGTAGGAGCACAGATACGCAGTATTTT.

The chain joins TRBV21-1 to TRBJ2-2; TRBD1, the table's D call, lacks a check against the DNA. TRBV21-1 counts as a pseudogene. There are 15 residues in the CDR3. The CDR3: CASTRGDRDTGELFF. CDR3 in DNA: TGTGCCAGCACCCGAGGGGACAGGGACACCGGGGAGCTGTTTTTT.

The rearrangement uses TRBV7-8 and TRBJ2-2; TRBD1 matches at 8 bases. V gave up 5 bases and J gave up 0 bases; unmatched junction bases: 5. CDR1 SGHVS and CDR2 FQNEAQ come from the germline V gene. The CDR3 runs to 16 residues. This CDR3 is CASSPRQGTNTGELFF. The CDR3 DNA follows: TGTGCCAGCAGCCCCAGACAGGGGACGAACACCGGGGAGCTGTTTTTT.

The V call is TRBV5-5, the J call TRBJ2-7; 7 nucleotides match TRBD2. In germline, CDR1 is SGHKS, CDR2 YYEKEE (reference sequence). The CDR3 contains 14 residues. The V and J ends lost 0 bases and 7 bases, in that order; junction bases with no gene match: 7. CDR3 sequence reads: CASSLEWGGAEQYF. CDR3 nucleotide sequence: TGTGCCAGCAGCTTGGAGTGGGGAGGGGCTGAGCAGTACTTC.

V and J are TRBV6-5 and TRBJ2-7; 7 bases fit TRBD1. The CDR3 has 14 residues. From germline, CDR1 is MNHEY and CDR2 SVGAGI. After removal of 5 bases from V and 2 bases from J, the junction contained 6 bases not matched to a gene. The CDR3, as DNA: TGTGCCAGCAGTAGGGACAGTGGGACCTACGAGCAGTACTTC. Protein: CASSRDSGTYEQYF.

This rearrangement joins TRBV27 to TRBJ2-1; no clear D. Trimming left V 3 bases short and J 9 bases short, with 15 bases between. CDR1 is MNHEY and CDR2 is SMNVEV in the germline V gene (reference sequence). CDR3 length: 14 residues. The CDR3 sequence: CASSFFSSSGEQFF. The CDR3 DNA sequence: TGTGCCAGCAGTTTTTTTTCTTCATCGGGTGAGCAGTTCTTC.

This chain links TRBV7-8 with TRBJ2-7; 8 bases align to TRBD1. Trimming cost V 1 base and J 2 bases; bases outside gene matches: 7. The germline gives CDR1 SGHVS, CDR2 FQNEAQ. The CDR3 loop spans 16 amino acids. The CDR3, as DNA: TGTGCCAGCAGCTTAGGAGGGAGACAGGGGACCTACGAGCAGTACTTC. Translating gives CASSLGGRQGTYEQYF.